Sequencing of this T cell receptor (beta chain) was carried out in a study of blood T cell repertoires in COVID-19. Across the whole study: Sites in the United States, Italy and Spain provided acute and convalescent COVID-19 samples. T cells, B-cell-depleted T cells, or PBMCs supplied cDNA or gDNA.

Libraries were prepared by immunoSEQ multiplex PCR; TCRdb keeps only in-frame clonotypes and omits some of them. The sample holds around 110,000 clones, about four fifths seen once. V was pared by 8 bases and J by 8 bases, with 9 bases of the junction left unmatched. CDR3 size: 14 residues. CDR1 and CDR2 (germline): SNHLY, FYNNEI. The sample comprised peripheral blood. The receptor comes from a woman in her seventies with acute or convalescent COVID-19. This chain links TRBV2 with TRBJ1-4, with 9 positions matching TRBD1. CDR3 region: CASGQGSGGEKLFF. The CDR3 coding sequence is TGTGCCAGCGGACAGGGGTCAGGGGGCGAAAAACTGTTTTTT.